This TCR beta chain was identified in a study of cytomegalovirus exposure and HLA in healthy donors. Findings and limits, study-wide: In a later analysis, compared with equally common non-associated chains, HLA-associated beta chains were more expanded. Both high specificity and high sensitivity reportedly marked the classifier's diagnosis of cytomegalovirus status.

In germline, CDR1 is SEHNR, CDR2 FQNEAQ (reference sequence). The length of the CDR3 is 12 residues. Vbeta (60) and Jbeta (13) primers were used in the PCR. Produced via immunoSEQ multiplex PCR; TCRdb's table is partial and in-frame only. The profile covers about 150,000 clones, with 75% to 85% appearing a single time and 6.3% taken by the ten largest. Concerning this clone: Its antigen is not identified. The junction does not match germline at one end; this may be a read error.

This chain joins TRBV7-9 and TRBJ1-2; D uncertain. The TCR sequence derives from a man aged 50 to 60 in good health and CMV-seropositive. The sample comprised PBMCs. CDR3 residues: CSSSLSGYGYTF. The DNA of the CDR3 is TGTTCCAGCAGCCTTTCGGGGTATGGCTACACCTTC.